The present T cell receptor beta chain was sequenced within a study of T cell responses to AZD1222 COVID-19 vaccine. Study-level points and caveats: Repertoire samples came only from after the peak T cell response. Donors, mostly white British, included more females; clonal diversity was possibly underestimated.

The data were produced by immunoSEQ multiplex PCR, yet TCRdb's version contains in-frame clones alone and is incomplete. Of approximately 150,000 clones listed, around 91% are singletons. This clone was recorded only once. The antigen is unknown. Per germline, CDR1 SNHLY and CDR2 FYNNEI. This CDR3 contains 14 residues. Trimming removed 6 bases from V and 7 bases from J; junction bases left unmatched: 5. Sequencing was performed on peripheral blood, taken 28 days after the second AZD1222 dose. This chain links TRBV2 with TRBJ1-4, with 10 nucleotides matching TRBD1. This clonotype originated in an adult who received the AZD1222 COVID-19 vaccine. CDR3 in DNA: TGTGCCAGCAGGCTCGGGACAGGGGTTGAAAAACTGTTTTTT. Its translation: CASRLGTGVEKLFF.